The T cell receptor beta chain described here comes from a study of shared clonotypes between healthy human individuals. This table comes from immunoSEQ multiplex PCR, and its TCRdb copy is limited to in-frame clones, with some not included. The sample shows approximately 2.3 million clones, over 85% of them seen only once. The CDR3 spans 13 residues. The germline V and J ends were trimmed by 6 bases and 3 bases, with 9 bases remaining between them. Germline V gene sequence: CDR1 SNHLY, CDR2 FYNNEI. The rearrangement uses TRBV2 and TRBJ1-5; D call uncertain. The sequence derives from a man aged 18 to 29 in good health. Some clones in this sample may be carry-over from other donors' samples. The sequenced material came from naive CD4+ T cells from PBMCs. Subset given: CD45RA+ positively selected. The CDR3 DNA follows: TGTGCCAGCAGCCGAAGTAACAATCAGCCCCAGCATTTT. Its protein product is CASSRSNNQPQHF.